This TCR beta chain is drawn from a study of T cell repertoires in cytomegalovirus infection. Study observations and caveats: Clonotype analysis showed dominance of the ex vivo response by HLA-C-restricted CMV-specific TCR beta clonotypes.

CDR1 MGHRA and CDR2 YSYEKL come from the germline V gene. This CDR3 has 14 residues. V was pared by 3 bases and J by 7 bases, with 13 bases between. TCRdb redid the calling of the reads with MiXCR, one entry per CDR3 protein. Here the sample spans fewer than 200,000 distinct CDR3 sequences, approximately 20% being singletons. As concerns this clonotype: Its cognate antigen is unknown.

The chain uses TRBV4-1 and TRBJ2-1; possible D gene TRBD1, 7 bases. The receptor was derived from a human donor in good health (CMV status not recorded). Some clones in this sample may be carry-over from other donors' samples. The sample taken for sequencing was PBMCs. The CDR3 sequence is CASSQEGAENEQFF. DNA of the CDR3: TGCGCCAGCAGCCAGGAGGGGGCGGAGAATGAGCAGTTCTTC.